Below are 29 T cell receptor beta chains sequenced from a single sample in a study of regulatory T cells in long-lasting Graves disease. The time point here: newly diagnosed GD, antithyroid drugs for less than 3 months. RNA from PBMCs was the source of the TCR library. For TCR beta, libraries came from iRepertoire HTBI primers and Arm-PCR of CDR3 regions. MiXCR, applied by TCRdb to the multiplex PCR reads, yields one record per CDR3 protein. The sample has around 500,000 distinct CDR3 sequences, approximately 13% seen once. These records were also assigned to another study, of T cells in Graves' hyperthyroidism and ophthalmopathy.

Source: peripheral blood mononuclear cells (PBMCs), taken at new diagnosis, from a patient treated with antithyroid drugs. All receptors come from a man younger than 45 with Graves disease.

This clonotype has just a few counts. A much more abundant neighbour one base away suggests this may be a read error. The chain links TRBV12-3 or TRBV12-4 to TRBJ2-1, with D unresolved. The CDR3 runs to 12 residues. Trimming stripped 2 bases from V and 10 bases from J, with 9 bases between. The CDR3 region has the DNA TGTGCCAGCAGTTTAATGGTAGACGAGCAGTTCTTC. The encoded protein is CASSLMVDEQFF.

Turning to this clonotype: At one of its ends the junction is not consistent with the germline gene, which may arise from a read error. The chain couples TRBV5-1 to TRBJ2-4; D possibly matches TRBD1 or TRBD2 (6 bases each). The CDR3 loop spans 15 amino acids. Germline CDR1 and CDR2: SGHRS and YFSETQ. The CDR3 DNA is TGCGCCAGCAGCTTGGAGGCGGGACAAAAAAACATTCGGTACTTC. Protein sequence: CASSLEAGQKNIRYF. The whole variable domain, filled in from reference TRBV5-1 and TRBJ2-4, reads KAGVTQTPRYLIKTRGQQVTLSCSPISGHRSVSWYQQTPGQGLQFLFEYFSETQRNKGNFPGRFSGRQFSNSRSEMNVSTLELGDSALYLCASSLEAGQKNIRYFGAGTRLSVL.

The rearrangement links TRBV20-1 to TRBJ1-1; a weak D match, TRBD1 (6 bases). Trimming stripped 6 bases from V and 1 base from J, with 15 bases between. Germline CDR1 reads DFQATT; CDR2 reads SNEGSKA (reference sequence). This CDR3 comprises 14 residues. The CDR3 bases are TGCAGTGCCACCCAGGGGCAGGGGAACACTGAAGCTTTCTTT. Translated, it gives CSATQGQGNTEAFF.

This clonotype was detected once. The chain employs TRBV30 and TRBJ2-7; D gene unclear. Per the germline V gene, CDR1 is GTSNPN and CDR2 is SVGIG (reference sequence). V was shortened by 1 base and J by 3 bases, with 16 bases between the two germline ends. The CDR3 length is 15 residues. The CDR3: CAWSGQDYGFYEQYF. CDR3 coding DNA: TGTGCCTGGAGTGGACAAGATTACGGTTTCTACGAGCAGTACTTC.

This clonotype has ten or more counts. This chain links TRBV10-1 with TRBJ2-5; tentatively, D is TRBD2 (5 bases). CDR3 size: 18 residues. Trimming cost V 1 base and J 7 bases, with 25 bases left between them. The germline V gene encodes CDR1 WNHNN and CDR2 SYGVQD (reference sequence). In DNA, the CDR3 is TGCGCCAGCAGTGAGTACGCCACTCCGGGGAACAAGAAAGGGACCCAGTACTTC. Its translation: CASSEYATPGNKKGTQYF.

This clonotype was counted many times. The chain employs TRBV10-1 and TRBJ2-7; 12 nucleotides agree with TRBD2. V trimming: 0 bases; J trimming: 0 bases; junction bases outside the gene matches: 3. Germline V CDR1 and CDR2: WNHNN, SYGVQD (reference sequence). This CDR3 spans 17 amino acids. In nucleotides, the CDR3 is TGCGCCAGCAGTGAGTCAGGGACTAGCGGGTCCTCCTACGAGCAGTACTTC. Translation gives CASSESGTSGSSYEQYF.

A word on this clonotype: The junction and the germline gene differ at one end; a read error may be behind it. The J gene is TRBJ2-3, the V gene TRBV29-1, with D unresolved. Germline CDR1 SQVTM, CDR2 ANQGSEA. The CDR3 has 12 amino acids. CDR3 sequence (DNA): TGCAACGTTGTTCTCCTAACAGATACGCAGTATTTT. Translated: CNVVLLTDTQYF.

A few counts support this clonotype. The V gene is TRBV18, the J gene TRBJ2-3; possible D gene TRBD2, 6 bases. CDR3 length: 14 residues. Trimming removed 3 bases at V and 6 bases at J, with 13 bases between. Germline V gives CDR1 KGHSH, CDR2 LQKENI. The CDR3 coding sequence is TGTGCCAGCTCACCGGAGCGGGCTAGGGATACGCAGTATTTT. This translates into CASSPERARDTQYF.

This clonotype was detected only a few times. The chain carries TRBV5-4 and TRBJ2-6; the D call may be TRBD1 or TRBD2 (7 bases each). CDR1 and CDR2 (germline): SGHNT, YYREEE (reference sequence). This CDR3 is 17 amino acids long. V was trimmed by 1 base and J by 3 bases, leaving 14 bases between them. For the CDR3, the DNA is TGTGCCAGCAGCTTGAACAGGGGAGGGCTTGGGGCCAACGTCCTGACTTTC. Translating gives CASSLNRGGLGANVLTF.

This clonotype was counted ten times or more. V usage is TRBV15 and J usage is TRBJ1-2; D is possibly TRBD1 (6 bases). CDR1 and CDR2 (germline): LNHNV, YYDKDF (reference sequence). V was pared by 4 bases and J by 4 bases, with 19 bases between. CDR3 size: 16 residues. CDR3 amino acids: CATSNGGAPWGYGYTF. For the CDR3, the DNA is TGTGCCACCAGCAATGGGGGGGCCCCCTGGGGCTATGGCTACACCTTC.

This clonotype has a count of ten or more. The CDR3 DNA follows: TGTGCCAGCAGTTCCGAGGGATTTGGCACAGATACGCAGTATTTT. The encoded protein is CASSSEGFGTDTQYF. The rearrangement links TRBV12-3 or TRBV12-4 to TRBJ2-3; tentatively, D is TRBD2 (5 bases). Trimming took off 4 bases at V and 1 base at J, with 12 bases between the two ends. This CDR3 contains 15 residues.

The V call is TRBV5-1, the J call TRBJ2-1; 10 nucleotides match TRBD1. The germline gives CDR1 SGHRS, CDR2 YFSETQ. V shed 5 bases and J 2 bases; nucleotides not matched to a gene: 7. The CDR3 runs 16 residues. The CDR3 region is CASRGSGTGAYNEQFF. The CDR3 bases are TGCGCCAGCAGAGGTTCCGGGACAGGGGCCTACAATGAGCAGTTCTTC.

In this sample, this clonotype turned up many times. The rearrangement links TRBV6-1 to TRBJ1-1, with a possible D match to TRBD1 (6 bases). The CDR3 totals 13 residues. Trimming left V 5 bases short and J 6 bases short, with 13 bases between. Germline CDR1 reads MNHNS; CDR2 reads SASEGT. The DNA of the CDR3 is TGTGCCAGCAGTCCGTCCAGGGGACCTGAAGCTTTCTTT. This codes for CASSPSRGPEAFF.

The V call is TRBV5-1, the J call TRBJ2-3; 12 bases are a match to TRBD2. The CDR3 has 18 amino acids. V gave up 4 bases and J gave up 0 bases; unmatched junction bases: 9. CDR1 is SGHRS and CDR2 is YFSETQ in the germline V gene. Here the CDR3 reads CASSAGTSGWASTDTQYF. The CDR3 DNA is TGCGCCAGCAGCGCCGGGACTAGCGGGTGGGCTAGCACAGATACGCAGTATTTT.

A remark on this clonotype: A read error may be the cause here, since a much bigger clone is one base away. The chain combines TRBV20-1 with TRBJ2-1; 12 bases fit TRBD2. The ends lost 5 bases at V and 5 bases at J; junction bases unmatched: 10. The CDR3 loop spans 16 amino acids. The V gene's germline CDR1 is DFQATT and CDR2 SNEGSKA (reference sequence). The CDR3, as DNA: TGCAGTGCTGGAGTTAGGAGGACTAGCGGGAACAATGAGCAGTTCTTC. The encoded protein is CSAGVRRTSGNNEQFF.

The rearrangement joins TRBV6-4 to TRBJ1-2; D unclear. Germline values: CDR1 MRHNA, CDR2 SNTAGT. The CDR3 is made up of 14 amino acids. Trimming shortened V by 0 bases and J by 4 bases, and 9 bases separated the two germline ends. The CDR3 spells CASSDSTRTYGYTF. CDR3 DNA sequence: TGTGCCAGCAGTGACTCAACCCGGACCTATGGCTACACCTTC.

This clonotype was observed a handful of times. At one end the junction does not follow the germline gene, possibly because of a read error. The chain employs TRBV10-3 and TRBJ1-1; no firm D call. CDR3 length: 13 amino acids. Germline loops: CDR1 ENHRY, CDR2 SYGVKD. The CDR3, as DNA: TGTGCCATCAGTGAGTCGGCCCCTGTGCCCTCAACTTTT. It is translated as CAISESAPVPSTF.

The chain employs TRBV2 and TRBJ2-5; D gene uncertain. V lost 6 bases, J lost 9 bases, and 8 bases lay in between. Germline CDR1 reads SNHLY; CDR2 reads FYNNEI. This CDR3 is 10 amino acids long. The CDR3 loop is CASSAQAQYF. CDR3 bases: TGTGCCAGCAGCGCCCAGGCCCAGTACTTC. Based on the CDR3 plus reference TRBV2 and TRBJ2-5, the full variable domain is EPEVTQTPSHQVTQMGQEVILRCVPISNHLYFYWYRQILGQKVEFLVSFYNNEISEKSEIFDDQFSVERPDGSNFTLKIRSTKLEDSAMYFCASSAQAQYFGPGTRLLVL.

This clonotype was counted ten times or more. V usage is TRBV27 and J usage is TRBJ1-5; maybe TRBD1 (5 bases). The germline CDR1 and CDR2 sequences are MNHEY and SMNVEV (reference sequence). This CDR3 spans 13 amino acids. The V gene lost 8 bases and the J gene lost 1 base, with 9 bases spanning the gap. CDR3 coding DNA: TGTGCCAGCTCAGGGTTGAGCAATCAGCCCCAGCATTTT. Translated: CASSGLSNQPQHF.

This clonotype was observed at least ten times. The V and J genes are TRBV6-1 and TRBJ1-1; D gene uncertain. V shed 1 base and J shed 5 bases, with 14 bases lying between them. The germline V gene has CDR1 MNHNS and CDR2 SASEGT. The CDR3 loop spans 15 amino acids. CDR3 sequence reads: CASSEGSQVRTEAFF. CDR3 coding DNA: TGTGCCAGCAGTGAAGGTAGTCAGGTGAGGACTGAAGCTTTCTTT.

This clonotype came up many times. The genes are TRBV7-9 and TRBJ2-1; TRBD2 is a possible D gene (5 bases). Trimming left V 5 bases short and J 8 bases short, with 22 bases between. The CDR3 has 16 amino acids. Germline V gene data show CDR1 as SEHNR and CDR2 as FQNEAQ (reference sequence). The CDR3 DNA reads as TGTGCCAGCAGCCGACCCTTTGCGGGTCAGGACCATGAGCAGTTCTTC. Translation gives CASSRPFAGQDHEQFF.

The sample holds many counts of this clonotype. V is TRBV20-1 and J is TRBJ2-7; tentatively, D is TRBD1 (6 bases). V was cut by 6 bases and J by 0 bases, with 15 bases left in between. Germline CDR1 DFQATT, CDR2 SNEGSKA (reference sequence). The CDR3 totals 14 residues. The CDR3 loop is CSAGEGVDSYEQYF. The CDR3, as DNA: TGCAGTGCGGGAGAGGGGGTGGACTCCTACGAGCAGTACTTC.

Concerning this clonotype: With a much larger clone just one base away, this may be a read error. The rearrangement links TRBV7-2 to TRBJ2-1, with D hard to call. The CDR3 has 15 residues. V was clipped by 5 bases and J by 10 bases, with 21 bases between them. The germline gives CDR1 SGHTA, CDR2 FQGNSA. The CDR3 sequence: CASSQGSVPWAEQFF. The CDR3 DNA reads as TGTGCCAGCAGCCAAGGAAGCGTTCCCTGGGCCGAGCAGTTCTTC.

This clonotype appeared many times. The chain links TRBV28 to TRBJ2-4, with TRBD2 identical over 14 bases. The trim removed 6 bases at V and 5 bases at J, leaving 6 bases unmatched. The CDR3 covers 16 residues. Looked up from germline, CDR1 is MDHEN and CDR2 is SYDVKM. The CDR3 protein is CASRVGLAGGQNIQYF. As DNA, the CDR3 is TGTGCCAGCAGGGTTGGACTAGCGGGAGGCCAAAACATTCAGTACTTC. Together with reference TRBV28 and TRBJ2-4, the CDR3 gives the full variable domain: DVKVTQSSRYLVKRTGEKVFLECVQDMDHENMFWYRQDPGLGLRLIYFSYDVKMKEKGDIPEGYSVSREKKERFSLILESASTNQTSMYLCASRVGLAGGQNIQYFGAGTRLSVL.

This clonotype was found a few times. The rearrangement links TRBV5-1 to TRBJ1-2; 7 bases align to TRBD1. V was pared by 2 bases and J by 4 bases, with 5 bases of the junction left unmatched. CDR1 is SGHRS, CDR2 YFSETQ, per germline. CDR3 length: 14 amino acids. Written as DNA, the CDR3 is TGCGCCAGCAGCTTTGGGGACAGACTCTATGGCTACACCTTC. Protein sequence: CASSFGDRLYGYTF.

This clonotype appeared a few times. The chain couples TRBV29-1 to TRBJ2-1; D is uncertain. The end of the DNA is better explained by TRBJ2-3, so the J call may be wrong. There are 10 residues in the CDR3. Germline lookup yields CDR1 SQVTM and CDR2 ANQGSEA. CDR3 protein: CSVASPGQYF. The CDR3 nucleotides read TGCAGCGTCGCCTCCCCAGGGCAGTATTTT.

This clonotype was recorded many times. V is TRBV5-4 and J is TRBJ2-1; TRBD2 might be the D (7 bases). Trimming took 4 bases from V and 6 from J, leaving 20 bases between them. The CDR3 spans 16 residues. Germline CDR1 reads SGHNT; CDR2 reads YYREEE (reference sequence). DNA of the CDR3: TGTGCCAGCAGCCCCGAAGCGGGACAAGGGAGCAATGAGCAGTTCTTC. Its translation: CASSPEAGQGSNEQFF.

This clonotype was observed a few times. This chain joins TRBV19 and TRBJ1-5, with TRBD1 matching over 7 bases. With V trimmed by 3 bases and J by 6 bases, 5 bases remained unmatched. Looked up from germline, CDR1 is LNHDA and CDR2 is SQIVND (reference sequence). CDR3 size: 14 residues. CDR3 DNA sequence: TGTGCCAGTAGTATCGACAGGGTCGTTCAGCCCCAGCATTTT. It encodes CASSIDRVVQPQHF. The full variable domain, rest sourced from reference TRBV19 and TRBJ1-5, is DGGITQSPKYLFRKEGQNVTLSCEQNLNHDAMYWYRQDPGQGLRLIYYSQIVNDFQKGDIAEGYSVSREKKESFPLTVTSAQKNPTAFYLCASSIDRVVQPQHFGDGTRLSIL.

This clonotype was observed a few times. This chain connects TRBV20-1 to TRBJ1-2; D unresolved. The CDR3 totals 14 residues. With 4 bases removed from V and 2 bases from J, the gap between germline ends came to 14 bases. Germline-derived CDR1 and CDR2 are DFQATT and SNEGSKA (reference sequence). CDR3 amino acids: CSANRQPRNYGYTF. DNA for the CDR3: TGCAGTGCTAACCGACAACCTCGGAACTATGGCTACACCTTC.